Below, 21 T cell receptor beta chains from the same sample are listed, as sequenced in a study of cytomegalovirus exposure and HLA in healthy donors. Both 60 Vbeta primers and 13 Jbeta primers went into the PCR. Sequenced by immunoSEQ multiplex PCR; TCRdb stores in-frame clones only, minus some. The data contain some 150,000 clones, 77% of them seen just once; the ten biggest clones take up around 1.5%. Sequenced material: PBMCs. These receptor sequences come from a female donor in good health and CMV-seronegative.

The J gene is TRBJ1-2, the V gene TRBV28, with 9 bases that match TRBD1. The CDR3 is made up of 16 amino acids. V lost 1 base, J lost 5 bases, and 8 bases stayed unmatched. The germline gives CDR1 MDHEN, CDR2 SYDVKM. CDR3: CASSLYPPGQGYGYTF. For the CDR3, the DNA is TGTGCCAGCAGTTTATACCCTCCGGGACAGGGATATGGCTACACCTTC.

The chain uses TRBV7-9 and TRBJ1-2; the D is unclear. This CDR3 has 12 residues. Germline values: CDR1 SEHNR, CDR2 FQNEAQ (reference sequence). V was shortened by 8 bases and J by 1 base, with 8 bases between the two germline ends. CDR3 DNA sequence: TGTGCCAGCCGTCGGGGTAACTATGGCTACACCTTC. Protein: CASRRGNYGYTF. The full variable domain, in which reference TRBV7-9 and TRBJ1-2 provide the parts outside the CDR3, is DTGVSQNPRHKITKRGQNVTFRCDPISEHNRLYWYRQTLGQGPEFLTYFQNEAQLEKSRLLSDRFSAERPKGSFSTLEIQRTEQGDSAMYLCASRRGNYGYTFGSGTRLTVV.

This clone was picked up a small number of times. The chain links TRBV6-1 to TRBJ1-5, with a possible D match to TRBD1 (6 bases). CDR1 and CDR2 (germline): MNHNS, SASEGT. The CDR3 runs 14 residues. V was pared by 3 bases and J by 5 bases, with 11 bases between. The CDR3 sequence: CASSEGGPDQPQHF. CDR3 bases: TGTGCCAGCAGTGAGGGGGGGCCGGATCAGCCCCAGCATTTT.

The gene calls are TRBV9 and TRBJ2-2, with D perhaps TRBD1 (5 bases). CDR1 is SGDLS, CDR2 YYNGEE, per germline. V lost 2 bases, J lost 14 bases, and 13 bases lay in between. The CDR3 consists of 12 residues. The CDR3 loop is CASSVGAVGLFF. CDR3 in DNA: TGTGCCAGCAGCGTTGGGGCTGTAGGACTGTTTTTT.

J is TRBJ1-5 and V is TRBV7-2; 7 nucleotides match TRBD1. The CDR3 extends over 14 amino acids. CDR1 is SGHTA and CDR2 is FQGNSA in the germline V gene. V lost 4 bases, J lost 4 bases, and 4 bases stayed unmatched. The DNA of the CDR3 is TGTGCCAGCAGCTACAGGGGTGGGAATCAGCCCCAGCATTTT. This sequence encodes CASSYRGGNQPQHF.

The J gene is TRBJ1-5, the V gene TRBV28; D is uncertain. The CDR3 sequence is 16 residues long. Germline loops: CDR1 MDHEN, CDR2 SYDVKM. Trimming pared 2 bases from V and 2 bases from J, leaving 13 bases between. CDR3 in DNA: TGTGCCAGCAGTTTAAAGACATTGATTGGCAATCAGCCCCAGCATTTT. It yields the protein CASSLKTLIGNQPQHF.

The J gene is TRBJ2-5, the V gene TRBV5-6; 8 positions match TRBD2. The CDR3 spans 15 residues. V dropped 4 bases and J dropped 5; count of bases not matched to a gene: 10. The germline V gene encodes CDR1 SGHDT and CDR2 YYEEEE. The CDR3 DNA follows: TGTGCCAGCAGCACCTCTACTAGCGGTTGGGAGACCCAGTACTTC. Translated, it gives CASSTSTSGWETQYF. Looking up the rest from reference TRBV5-6 and TRBJ2-5 gives the full variable domain: DAGVTQSPTHLIKTRGQQVTLRCSPKSGHDTVSWYQQALGQGPQFIFQYYEEEERQRGNFPDRFSGHQFPNYSSELNVNALLLGDSALYLCASSTSTSGWETQYFGPGTRLLVL.

V gene TRBV6-5 combines with J gene TRBJ1-4; D is uncertain. Trimming left V 3 bases short and J 4 bases short, with 12 bases between. Germline CDR1 is MNHEY and CDR2 is SVGAGI. The CDR3 length is 15 residues. The CDR3 DNA is TGTGCCAGCAGTTATAACTCACGGGTTAATGAAAAACTGTTTTTT. Its translation: CASSYNSRVNEKLFF.

V is TRBV5-5 and J is TRBJ1-5; D is undetermined. This CDR3 has 13 residues. V was trimmed by 0 bases and J by 4 bases, leaving 5 bases between them. Germline loops: CDR1 SGHKS, CDR2 YYEKEE (reference sequence). The chain's CDR3 is CASSLGPNQPQHF. The CDR3 nucleotides are TGTGCCAGCAGCTTGGGGCCAAATCAGCCCCAGCATTTT.

This sequence joins TRBV11-3 and TRBJ2-5, with TRBD1 as a possible D gene (5 bases). The DNA end is more similar to TRBJ2-7, so the J call may be wrong. This CDR3 has 13 amino acids. CDR1 is SGHNT and CDR2 is YENEEA in the germline V gene. The CDR3 loop reads CASSLGQSYEQYF. CDR3 DNA: TGTGCCAGCAGCCTGGGGCAGAGCTACGAGCAGTACTTC.

The chain carries TRBV6-6 and TRBJ1-6, with 8 bases matching TRBD1. The V and J ends lost 6 bases and 6 bases, in that order; junction bases with no gene match: 7. CDR1 is MNHNY, CDR2 SVGAGI, per germline (reference sequence). The CDR3 consists of 15 residues. The CDR3 loop reads CASSTTGVGNSPLHF. The CDR3 DNA sequence: TGTGCCAGCAGCACGACAGGGGTGGGTAATTCACCCCTCCACTTT.

This sequence joins TRBV4-2 and TRBJ1-5; unclear D gene. The CDR3 spans 15 residues. Germline loops: CDR1 LGHNA, CDR2 YNFKEQ. Trimming pared 2 bases from V and 0 bases from J, leaving 8 bases between. This chain's CDR3 is CASSQRGNSNQPQHF. The CDR3, as DNA: TGTGCCAGCAGCCAACGAGGGAATAGCAATCAGCCCCAGCATTTT.

The rearrangement uses TRBV10-3 and TRBJ1-1; D possibly corresponds to TRBD1 (6 bases). Germline V CDR1 and CDR2: ENHRY, SYGVKD. Trimming took off 9 bases at V and 1 base at J, with 18 bases between the two ends. This CDR3 has 15 residues. CDR3 amino acids: CAMMAGDARNTEAFF. In DNA form, the CDR3 reads TGTGCCATGATGGCAGGGGACGCAAGGAACACTGAAGCTTTCTTT.

This clone was recorded only once. The chain has TRBV2 and TRBJ2-7; D gene unclear. The CDR3 has 13 amino acids. Germline CDR1 reads SNHLY; CDR2 reads FYNNEI. Trimming left V 2 bases short and J 0 bases short, with 5 bases between. CDR3 sequence (DNA): TGTGCCAGCAGTGAATTTAACTCCTACGAGCAGTACTTC. Amino acid sequence: CASSEFNSYEQYF.

This chain links TRBV10-1 with TRBJ2-1, with 7 bases matching TRBD1. V lost 1 base, J lost 3 bases, and 6 bases stayed unmatched. The CDR3 contains 16 residues. Germline V gene lookup returns CDR1 WNHNN and CDR2 SYGVQD (reference sequence). This CDR3 is CASSELRGTVYNEQFF. Written as DNA, the CDR3 is TGCGCCAGCAGTGAGTTAAGGGGGACAGTCTACAATGAGCAGTTCTTC.

The chain has TRBV29-1 and TRBJ1-1; no reliable D call. This CDR3 is built from 15 residues. V lost 1 base, J lost 1 base, and 13 bases lay in between. Per germline, CDR1 SQVTM and CDR2 ANQGSEA. The CDR3 loop is CSVEGRLSGNTEAFF. In DNA, the CDR3 is TGCAGCGTTGAAGGGCGGCTGTCTGGGAACACTGAAGCTTTCTTT.

This clone occurred a few times. The CDR3 DNA is TGCGCCAGCAGCTTGGGATTAGCCTTCTACAATGAGCAGTTCTTC. Protein: CASSLGLAFYNEQFF. The chain employs TRBV5-1 and TRBJ2-1, with unresolved D. Looked up from germline, CDR1 is SGHRS and CDR2 is YFSETQ. The CDR3 is 15 amino acids. The V end lost 0 bases, the J end lost 3 bases, and 10 bases lay between the germline ends.

This chain joins TRBV9 and TRBJ2-6, with 9 nucleotides matching TRBD1. The junction had 16 bases not matched to a gene; V was cut back by 6 bases and J by 0 bases. CDR3 length: 20 residues. Looked up from germline, CDR1 is SGDLS and CDR2 is YYNGEE. The CDR3 DNA follows: TGTGCCAGCACCGCTAGCTCCGGGACAGGGCCTCTCTCTGGGGCCAACGTCCTGACTTTC. Translated: CASTASSGTGPLSGANVLTF. Full variable domain (outside the CDR3, taken from reference TRBV9 and TRBJ2-6): DSGVTQTPKHLITATGQRVTLRCSPRSGDLSVYWYQQSLDQGLQFLIQYYNGEERAKGNILERFSAQQFPDLHSELNLSSLELGDSALYFCASTASSGTGPLSGANVLTFGAGSRLTVL.

The chain couples TRBV9 to TRBJ2-5; 8 bases are a match to TRBD1. The end of the DNA aligns better with TRBJ2-7, so the J call may be wrong. The CDR3 loop spans 15 amino acids. CDR1 and CDR2 (germline): SGDLS, YYNGEE. The CDR3 coding sequence is TGTGCCAGCAGCGGGACTCCGGGACAGGTCTACGAGCAGTACTTC. This sequence encodes CASSGTPGQVYEQYF.

The chain couples TRBV28 to TRBJ2-3, with 9 bases lining up with TRBD2. The germline V gene encodes CDR1 MDHEN and CDR2 SYDVKM. J gave up 2 bases and V 3 bases, and 15 bases lay outside the gene matches. The CDR3 consists of 19 residues. CDR3 sequence: CASSFFGGRGYPDTDTQYF. The CDR3 region has the DNA TGTGCCAGCAGTTTTTTTGGCGGGAGGGGGTACCCAGACACAGATACGCAGTATTTT.

The gene calls are TRBV18 and TRBJ1-5; TRBD1 matches 8 bases. Trimming removed 0 bases from V and 2 bases from J; junction bases left unmatched: 6. Germline values: CDR1 KGHSH, CDR2 LQKENI. This CDR3 is built from 17 residues. The CDR3 spells CASSPPNRGSGNQPQHF. In DNA, the CDR3 is TGTGCCAGCTCACCACCAAACAGGGGGAGTGGCAATCAGCCCCAGCATTTT. The full variable domain, its missing parts supplied by reference TRBV18 and TRBJ1-5, is NAGVMQNPRHLVRRRGQEARLRCSPMKGHSHVYWYRQLPEEGLKFMVYLQKENIIDESGMPKERFSAEFPKEGPSILRIQQVVRGDSAAYFCASSPPNRGSGNQPQHFGDGTRLSIL.